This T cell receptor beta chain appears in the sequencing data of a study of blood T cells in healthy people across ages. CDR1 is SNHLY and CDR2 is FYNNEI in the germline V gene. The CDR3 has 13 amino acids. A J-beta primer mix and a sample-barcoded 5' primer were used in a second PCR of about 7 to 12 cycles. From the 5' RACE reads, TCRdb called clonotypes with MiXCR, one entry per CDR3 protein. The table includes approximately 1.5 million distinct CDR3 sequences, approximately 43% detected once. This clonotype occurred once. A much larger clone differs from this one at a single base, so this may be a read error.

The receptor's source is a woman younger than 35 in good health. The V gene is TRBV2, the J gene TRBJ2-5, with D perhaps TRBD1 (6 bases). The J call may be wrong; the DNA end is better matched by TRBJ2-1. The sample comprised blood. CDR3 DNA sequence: TGTGCCAGCGCTGTGGGACACCAAGAGACCCAGTTCTTC. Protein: CASAVGHQETQFF.